The clone carrying this TCR beta chain occurred a few times. Its antigen is as yet unknown. This sample stems from a study of shared clonotypes between healthy human individuals. In the original workflow: ImmunoSEQ only sent back junction sequences with no quality scores, so filtering was done differently. The repertoire was sequenced with immunoSEQ multiplex PCR; TCRdb's copy has only in-frame clones and lacks some. V and J calls plus clone size are reproduced from that table; the DNA served to infer D and trimming. The top ten hold about 12% of the sample, which has hundreds of thousands of clones, about four fifths seen once. Broader study findings: Only a few donors were included, so the genetic and exposure-history diversity represented was limited.

Sequencing used PBMCs. This receptor was obtained from a woman aged 40 to 49 in good health. Some clones in this sample may be carry-over from other donors' samples.

CDR3 coding DNA: TGTGCCTGGAGTGTAGGTGATTGGCTCGGCTATGGCTACACCTTC. It codes for CAWSVGDWLGYGYTF. The chain combines TRBV30 with TRBJ1-2; no definite D call. This CDR3 has 15 residues. V was pared by 0 bases and J by 4 bases, with 15 bases between. In germline, CDR1 is GTSNPN, CDR2 SVGIG (reference sequence). Full variable domain (remainder filled in from reference TRBV30 and TRBJ1-2): SQTIHQWPATLVQPVGSPLSLECTVEGTSNPNLYWYRQAAGRGLQLLFYSVGIGQISSEVPQNLSASRPQDRQFILSSKKLLLSDSGFYLCAWSVGDWLGYGYTFGSGTRLTVV.